The clone carrying this T cell receptor (beta chain) showed up just a few times. Its antigen is undetermined. These data belong to a study of beta chain features in type 1 diabetes. Expressed TCRB transcripts were sequenced because the entire RNA isolate underwent reverse transcription. It was found that naive, central memory and regulatory T cell samples averaged around 3.6 million reads. Method: immunoSEQ multiplex PCR; TCRdb's copy keeps in-frame clones and lacks some. The table records 200,000 to 250,000 clones, 9.6% of them present only once. The V gene's germline CDR1 is GTSNPN and CDR2 SVGIG (reference sequence). Trimming removed 4 bases from V and 9 bases from J, with 22 bases in between. This CDR3 is built from 14 residues. Study outcomes and limitations: In type 1 diabetes patients, VDJ junctions had fewer insertions; deletions at these junctions were more frequent.

The chain links TRBV30 to TRBJ2-7, with D hard to call. Sequencing input: naive CD4+ T cells from blood. The sequence was collected from a woman aged 18-29 years in good health. DNA for the CDR3: TGTGCCTGGACCGTCTCGGCCGGTCCGGAGATGCAGTACTTC. It encodes CAWTVSAGPEMQYF.